The 2 T cell receptor beta chains presented below share a single source sample, sequenced in a study of OX40 agonist ivuxolimab in advanced cancers. Clones were read by immunoSEQ multiplex PCR, and TCRdb kept only the in-frame ones, dropping some. The repertoire has about 120,000 clones, 75% to 90% of them found once; the top ten carry around 0.55%. This sample comprised CD4+ or CD8+ T cells sorted from blood, obtained in a trial of the OX40 agonist ivuxolimab. Every receptor here comes from an adult with an advanced solid tumor such as melanoma, head and neck, liver or kidney cancer.

A single count supports this clone. This chain connects TRBV5-4 to TRBJ1-2, with a possible D match to TRBD1 (5 bases). V was clipped by 0 bases and J by 4 bases, with 13 bases between them. Per germline, CDR1 SGHNT and CDR2 YYREEE (reference sequence). This CDR3 contains 15 residues. Here the CDR3 reads CASSLGRGLSYGYTF. Written as DNA, the CDR3 is TGTGCCAGCAGCTTGGGACGGGGGTTATCCTATGGCTACACCTTC.

The chain carries TRBV5-4 and TRBJ2-5, with 8 bases that match TRBD1. The DNA end is a closer match to TRBJ2-7, so the J assignment may be wrong. In germline, CDR1 is SGHNT, CDR2 YYREEE (reference sequence). CDR3 size: 15 residues. In DNA, the CDR3 is TGTGCCAGCAGCCTAGATTCGACAGGGGTTTACGAGCAGTACTTC. This translates into CASSLDSTGVYEQYF.